The T cell receptor (beta chain) under discussion was sequenced for a study of T-cell reconstitution after alpha-beta-depleted transplantation in children. Study outcomes and limitations: Reported findings indicate that, about two months after transplant, alpha-beta T cells came from several hundred expanded clones, which were derived from non-depleted graft cells. From newly produced T cells came most of the T-cell counts and diversity one year after transplant. Several patients had high TCRbeta diversity at day 60; it came from surviving recipient T cells and thymic progenitors.

CDR3 length equals 16 residues. CDR1 and CDR2 from the germline V gene are MNHEY and SMNVEV (reference sequence). The junction had 10 bases not matched to a gene; V was cut back by 6 bases and J by 0 bases. This clonotype has at least ten counts. What it binds is unknown. Unique molecular identifiers were incorporated during preparation of the TCRbeta library. In TCRdb, the PCR reads were re-called with MiXCR into one record per CDR3 protein. The data show 140,000 or so distinct CDR3 sequences, 8.8% seen once. The sequencing here drew on PBMCs, mostly from graft donor cells, taken 180 days after TCRalphabeta/CD19-depleted stem cell transplant. This sequence joins TRBV27 and TRBJ2-5; TRBD1 aligns across 7 bases. The sequence was obtained from a female patient aged 2 to 10 who had a stem cell transplant for congenital amegakaryocytic thrombocytopenia, so the T cells may come from the graft donor. CDR3 bases: TGTGCCAGCAGCTCCGGACAGGACTTGTACCAAGAGACCCAGTACTTC. Residues: CASSSGQDLYQETQYF.